The 12 T cell receptor beta chains listed next were all sequenced from one sample in a study of cytomegalovirus exposure and HLA in healthy donors. The PCR was carried out with 60 Vbeta primers and 13 Jbeta primers. Data came from immunoSEQ multiplex PCR; TCRdb stores just in-frame clones and leaves some out. The sample comprises fewer than 200,000 clones, 75% to 80% of which are singletons, and approximately 14% rests with the top ten. Sequencing was performed on PBMCs. The receptor set was obtained from a young woman in good health and CMV-seropositive.

This clone was counted only a few times. The chain is built from TRBV18 and TRBJ2-1; D unclear. The V end lost 6 bases, the J end lost 5 bases, and 14 bases lay between the germline ends. CDR1 and CDR2 (germline): KGHSH, LQKENI. The CDR3 is made up of 14 amino acids. The CDR3 nucleotides are TGTGCCAGCTCCGCCCGGGTTACTGACAATGAGCAGTTCTTC. Protein product: CASSARVTDNEQFF.

The V call is TRBV4-1, the J call TRBJ2-5; 10 bases are shared with TRBD2. The V and J ends lost 4 bases and 5 bases, in that order; junction bases with no gene match: 10. The CDR3 runs to 16 residues. Per the germline V gene, CDR1 is MGHRA and CDR2 is YSYEKL. Here the CDR3 reads CASSLLAGSREETQYF. The CDR3 DNA reads TGCGCCAGCAGCCTACTAGCGGGGAGTAGGGAGGAGACCCAGTACTTC.

The V and J genes are TRBV6-1 and TRBJ2-5; D not resolved. Matching the DNA end better, TRBJ2-7 makes the J call doubtful. The germline gives CDR1 MNHNS, CDR2 SASEGT. The CDR3 length is 15 residues. CDR3 region: CASSEAVQETYEQYF. Here the CDR3 DNA reads TGTGCCAGCAGTGAAGCGGTTCAGGAAACTTACGAGCAGTACTTC.

The genes are TRBV20-1 and TRBJ1-2; TRBD1 is a possible D gene (6 bases). V was cut by 6 bases and J by 8 bases, with 13 bases left in between. The CDR3 sequence is 11 residues long. CDR1 is DFQATT, CDR2 SNEGSKA, per germline (reference sequence). CDR3 sequence reads: CSALRQAGYTF. The CDR3 region has the DNA TGCAGTGCCCTTCGACAGGCGGGCTACACCTTC.

About this clone: Other DNA sequences of this sample code for an identical CDR3. The chain couples TRBV15 to TRBJ1-5, with 7 bases identical to TRBD1. Germline-derived CDR1 and CDR2 are LNHNV and YYDKDF (reference sequence). CDR3 length equals 15 residues. V was pared by 0 bases and J by 3 bases, with 2 bases of the junction left unmatched. CDR3 sequence reads: CATSRDQGDNQPQHF. The CDR3 DNA follows: TGTGCCACCAGCAGAGATCAGGGGGACAATCAGCCCCAGCATTTT.

The V gene is TRBV28, the J gene TRBJ1-1; D is uncertain. Germline lookup yields CDR1 MDHEN and CDR2 SYDVKM. CDR3 size: 14 residues. V was clipped by 6 bases and J by 3 bases, with 14 bases between them. The CDR3 loop is CASRPLLRDTEAFF. The CDR3 DNA follows: TGTGCCAGCAGGCCCTTACTACGAGACACTGAAGCTTTCTTT.

The rearrangement links TRBV4-3 to TRBJ2-3, with D perhaps TRBD2 (6 bases). The CDR3 runs 14 residues. Trimming removed 0 bases at V and 4 bases at J, with 8 bases between. Germline-derived CDR1 and CDR2 are LGHNA and YSLEER. The CDR3 loop is CASSQDPGADTQYF. The CDR3 nucleotides are TGCGCCAGCAGCCAAGATCCGGGGGCAGATACGCAGTATTTT.

The table lists this clone with a count of one. The V and J genes are TRBV18 and TRBJ1-5, with 8 bases fitting TRBD1. The CDR3 is 15 amino acids. The V gene end was trimmed by 6 bases and the J gene end by 2 bases; junction bases not matched to a gene: 6. The germline CDR1 and CDR2 sequences are KGHSH and LQKENI. The chain's CDR3 is CASSADRAGNQPQHF. CDR3 DNA sequence: TGTGCCAGCTCTGCGGACAGGGCGGGCAATCAGCCCCAGCATTTT.

CDR3 amino acids: CASRPDREYNEQFF. CDR3 DNA sequence: TGTGCCAGCAGGCCGGACAGGGAGTACAATGAGCAGTTCTTC. The V gene is TRBV6-5, the J gene TRBJ2-1; 8 bases are a match to TRBD1. J was trimmed by 4 bases and V by 6 bases; bases with no gene match: 5. The germline gives CDR1 MNHEY, CDR2 SVGAGI. This CDR3 is built from 14 residues.

The rearrangement links TRBV11-2 to TRBJ2-7; 10 bases align to TRBD2. The CDR3 is 15 amino acids. The V gene's germline CDR1 is SGHAT and CDR2 FQNNGV. Unmatched junction bases numbered 5, after V lost 1 base and J lost 5 bases. CDR3 DNA: TGTGCCAGCAGCTTAGGGGGGACTAGCGTGGACGAGCAGTACTTC. Translating gives CASSLGGTSVDEQYF.

The chain links TRBV30 to TRBJ2-2; 11 positions agree with TRBD2. The CDR3 is made up of 16 amino acids. Looked up from germline, CDR1 is GTSNPN and CDR2 is SVGIG (reference sequence). J lost 2 bases, V lost 3 bases, and 5 bases had no gene match. The CDR3 sequence: CAWRTSGTVNTGELFF. CDR3 coding DNA: TGTGCCTGGAGGACTAGCGGGACTGTAAACACCGGGGAGCTGTTTTTT.

The genes are TRBV6-5 and TRBJ1-2, with D possibly TRBD1 on 6 matching bases. V shed 0 bases and J shed 3 bases, with 11 bases lying between them. The CDR3 runs to 15 residues. Germline assignment: CDR1 MNHEY and CDR2 SVGAGI. The CDR3 loop is CASSYSRGADYGYTF. CDR3 bases: TGTGCCAGCAGTTACTCGCGGGGGGCGGACTATGGCTACACCTTC.